These 26 T cell receptor beta chains were all obtained from the same sample, sequenced in a study of T cell changes during pregnancy in multiple sclerosis. This table comes from immunoSEQ multiplex PCR, and its TCRdb copy is limited to in-frame clones, with some not included. The sample has approximately 52,000 clones; roughly 92% are singletons. The source was CD4+ T cells from peripheral blood mononuclear cells, collected in the third trimester of pregnancy. Receptors originate from a female donor with multiple sclerosis, enrolled in a pregnancy study.

This chain links TRBV29-1 with TRBJ2-7, with D perhaps TRBD1 (6 bases). This CDR3 has 11 amino acids. Germline CDR1 is SQVTM and CDR2 is ANQGSEA. The germline V and J ends were trimmed by 6 bases and 6 bases, with 12 bases remaining between them. The CDR3 protein is CSVLQGPEQYF. In DNA form, the CDR3 reads TGCAGCGTCTTACAGGGACCCGAGCAGTACTTC.

The chain uses TRBV19 and TRBJ2-2; 7 nucleotides agree with TRBD1. Germline V gene lookup returns CDR1 LNHDA and CDR2 SQIVND (reference sequence). This CDR3 comprises 16 residues. V was pared by 6 bases and J by 4 bases, with 11 bases of the junction left unmatched. DNA of the CDR3: TGTGCCAGTAGCCCGTATGGGACAGTGAGCACCGGGGAGCTGTTTTTT. The encoded protein is CASSPYGTVSTGELFF. Full variable domain (outside the CDR3, taken from reference TRBV19 and TRBJ2-2): DGGITQSPKYLFRKEGQNVTLSCEQNLNHDAMYWYRQDPGQGLRLIYYSQIVNDFQKGDIAEGYSVSREKKESFPLTVTSAQKNPTAFYLCASSPYGTVSTGELFFGEGSRLTVL.

This chain connects TRBV9 to TRBJ2-1, with a tentative D call TRBD2 (5 bases). The ends were cut back, 0 bases at V and 3 bases at J, with 10 bases in the middle. CDR3 length: 15 residues. Germline values: CDR1 SGDLS, CDR2 YYNGEE. The CDR3 region has the DNA TGTGCCAGCAGCGTAGGGCTAGCAGACTACAATGAGCAGTTCTTC. It yields the protein CASSVGLADYNEQFF.

The rearrangement uses TRBV2 and TRBJ2-7; TRBD2 matches at 7 bases. This CDR3 is built from 15 residues. Germline V CDR1 and CDR2: SNHLY, FYNNEI. Losses at the gene ends were 4 bases for V and 4 bases for J; bases not matched to a gene: 10. In nucleotides, the CDR3 is TGTGCCAGCAGTGTATCTCTAGCGGCGAATTACGAGCAGTACTTC. Translation gives CASSVSLAANYEQYF.

The chain joins TRBV4-1 to TRBJ2-1; TRBD2 aligns across 7 bases. Germline V gene data show CDR1 as MGHRA and CDR2 as YSYEKL. With 5 bases clipped from V and 4 bases from J, the junction kept 8 bases outside the gene matches. The CDR3 is 15 residues long. The CDR3 nucleotides read TGCGCCAGCAGCGAGGGGCTAGCGGTTTACAATGAGCAGTTCTTC. Translation gives CASSEGLAVYNEQFF.

The chain has TRBV5-6 and TRBJ2-7, with D perhaps TRBD1 (6 bases). CDR3 length: 14 amino acids. The V gene's germline CDR1 is SGHDT and CDR2 YYEEEE. V was clipped by 5 bases and J by 0 bases, with 12 bases between them. CDR3: CASSGRGSSYEQYF. Written as DNA, the CDR3 is TGTGCCAGCAGTGGAAGGGGGTCCTCCTACGAGCAGTACTTC. The full variable domain, with the rest looked up from reference TRBV5-6 and TRBJ2-7, is DAGVTQSPTHLIKTRGQQVTLRCSPKSGHDTVSWYQQALGQGPQFIFQYYEEEERQRGNFPDRFSGHQFPNYSSELNVNALLLGDSALYLCASSGRGSSYEQYFGPGTRLTVT.

The J gene is TRBJ2-2, the V gene TRBV30, with 7 nucleotides matching TRBD1. V dropped 1 base and J dropped 4; count of bases not matched to a gene: 6. The CDR3 totals 15 residues. Germline CDR1 GTSNPN, CDR2 SVGIG (reference sequence). The CDR3 region is CAWSATGYGTGELFF. The CDR3 DNA sequence: TGTGCCTGGAGTGCGACAGGGTACGGCACCGGGGAGCTGTTTTTT.

A word on this clone: Additional DNA sequences in this sample encode the identical CDR3. The chain uses TRBV5-1 and TRBJ2-3, with 8 bases aligning to TRBD2. This CDR3 comprises 15 residues. Germline lookup yields CDR1 SGHRS and CDR2 YFSETQ. Trimming at V came to 0 bases and at J to 0 bases, leaving 0 bases not matched to a gene. Here the CDR3 reads CASSLGGGSTDTQYF. DNA for the CDR3: TGCGCCAGCAGCTTGGGCGGGGGGAGCACAGATACGCAGTATTTT.

This rearrangement joins TRBV11-2 to TRBJ2-7; TRBD1 is a possible D gene (6 bases). The V end lost 5 bases, the J end lost 2 bases, and 13 bases lay between the germline ends. Germline V gene lookup returns CDR1 SGHAT and CDR2 FQNNGV. This CDR3 is built from 14 residues. The CDR3 loop reads CASSRDTKTYEQYF. The CDR3 region has the DNA TGTGCCAGCAGCCGGGACACCAAAACCTACGAGCAGTACTTC.

This clone was seen just once. V is TRBV7-8 and J is TRBJ2-2; D not certain. V shed 4 bases and J shed 0 bases, with 12 bases lying between them. The CDR3 is 16 amino acids. Germline-derived CDR1 and CDR2 are SGHVS and FQNEAQ. CDR3 sequence (DNA): TGTGCCAGCAGCTCCCAACGACACCCGAACACCGGGGAGCTGTTTTTT. It encodes CASSSQRHPNTGELFF.

CDR3: CASSLIMSGNQPQHF. CDR3 coding DNA: TGTGCCAGCAGTTTAATAATGAGTGGCAATCAGCCCCAGCATTTT. The chain links TRBV27 to TRBJ1-5; D gene uncertain. The germline gives CDR1 MNHEY, CDR2 SMNVEV (reference sequence). V was trimmed by 2 bases and J by 2 bases, leaving 10 bases between them. The CDR3 is 15 amino acids.

The V and J genes are TRBV30 and TRBJ1-5; D is unresolved. This CDR3 contains 14 residues. Germline V lookup: CDR1 GTSNPN, CDR2 SVGIG (reference sequence). V lost 2 bases and J lost 5, with 13 bases in between. The CDR3 DNA is TGTGCCTGGAGTAGGGCGTCCGGGGATCAGCCCCAGCATTTT. It specifies CAWSRASGDQPQHF. The complete variable domain, with remaining parts taken from reference TRBV30 and TRBJ1-5, reads SQTIHQWPATLVQPVGSPLSLECTVEGTSNPNLYWYRQAAGRGLQLLFYSVGIGQISSEVPQNLSASRPQDRQFILSSKKLLLSDSGFYLCAWSRASGDQPQHFGDGTRLSIL.

The V call is TRBV9, the J call TRBJ2-5, with TRBD2 identical over 9 bases. Germline CDR1 SGDLS, CDR2 YYNGEE. V shed 0 bases and J 4 bases; nucleotides not matched to a gene: 7. The CDR3 totals 16 residues. CDR3 DNA sequence: TGTGCCAGCAGCGTAGAGGCTAGCGGGACGGGAGAGACCCAGTACTTC. This gives the protein CASSVEASGTGETQYF. The full variable domain, in which reference TRBV9 and TRBJ2-5 provide the parts outside the CDR3, is DSGVTQTPKHLITATGQRVTLRCSPRSGDLSVYWYQQSLDQGLQFLIQYYNGEERAKGNILERFSAQQFPDLHSELNLSSLELGDSALYFCASSVEASGTGETQYFGPGTRLLVL.

The chain combines TRBV27 with TRBJ1-1, with D hard to call. Germline loops: CDR1 MNHEY, CDR2 SMNVEV (reference sequence). V lost 5 bases to trimming and J lost 5 bases, with 21 bases between them. The CDR3 spans 16 residues. CDR3 DNA: TGTGCCAGCAGTCGCCGGGCCTCGGGCGGGGAGACTGAAGCTTTCTTT. Translation: CASSRRASGGETEAFF.

V usage is TRBV4-1 and J usage is TRBJ1-2; possibly TRBD1 for D (5 bases). CDR3 length: 14 amino acids. The V gene lost 2 bases and the J gene lost 0 bases, with 7 bases spanning the gap. The germline gives CDR1 MGHRA, CDR2 YSYEKL. CDR3 sequence reads: CASSQPGTNYGYTF. CDR3 sequence (DNA): TGCGCCAGCAGCCAACCAGGGACTAACTATGGCTACACCTTC.

This chain uses TRBV4-1 with TRBJ2-3, with TRBD2 matching over 11 bases. The V and J ends lost 4 bases and 3 bases, in that order; junction bases with no gene match: 0. The CDR3 has 14 amino acids. Germline V gene sequence: CDR1 MGHRA, CDR2 YSYEKL. The CDR3 loop is CASSPSGGTDTQYF. CDR3 in DNA: TGCGCCAGCAGCCCTAGCGGGGGGACAGATACGCAGTATTTT.

The chain has TRBV27 and TRBJ2-7; D ambiguous. CDR3 length equals 15 residues. Germline V gene sequence: CDR1 MNHEY, CDR2 SMNVEV (reference sequence). The V end lost 0 bases, the J end lost 0 bases, and 9 bases lay between the germline ends. This CDR3 reads CASSLSILSSYEQYF. The CDR3, as DNA: TGTGCCAGCAGTTTATCTATCCTGAGCTCCTACGAGCAGTACTTC.

The chain couples TRBV5-4 to TRBJ1-3, with a possible D match to TRBD1 (6 bases). The CDR3 consists of 14 residues. V was pared by 0 bases and J by 5 bases, with 9 bases between. The germline V gene has CDR1 SGHNT and CDR2 YYREEE (reference sequence). The chain's CDR3 is CASSLAGDRNTIYF. The CDR3 DNA is TGTGCCAGCAGCTTGGCAGGGGACAGAAACACCATATATTTT.

The chain uses TRBV7-3 and TRBJ1-1; 10 bases are shared with TRBD1. Germline V gene sequence: CDR1 SGHTA, CDR2 FQGTGA. Trimming took 4 bases from V and 7 from J; bases not matched to a gene: 9. The CDR3 has 15 residues. The DNA for the CDR3 is TGTGCCAGCAGCTCCAGGGAGGGGACAGGGGATGAAGCTTTCTTT. It encodes CASSSREGTGDEAFF.

The chain's CDR3 is CAISGSGTLQNEQFF. The CDR3 nucleotides read TGTGCCATCAGTGGATCCGGGACATTACAGAATGAGCAGTTCTTC. V is TRBV10-3 and J is TRBJ2-1; a possible D gene is TRBD1 (6 bases). Germline CDR1 is ENHRY and CDR2 is SYGVKD. V dropped 4 bases and J dropped 7 bases, with 17 bases sitting between them. The CDR3 spans 15 residues.

This chain joins TRBV6-1 and TRBJ2-7; no definite D call. Trimming removed 2 bases from V and 4 bases from J, with 9 bases in between. The CDR3 loop spans 13 amino acids. Germline CDR1 is MNHNS and CDR2 is SASEGT. Here the CDR3 DNA reads TGTGCCAGCAGTGAATCCCAACAGTACGAGCAGTACTTC. This gives the protein CASSESQQYEQYF.

The chain links TRBV2 to TRBJ2-7; D possibly corresponds to TRBD1 (6 bases). The CDR3 is 13 amino acids. V gave up 3 bases and J gave up 4 bases, with 10 bases separating them. Germline CDR1 SNHLY, CDR2 FYNNEI. This chain's CDR3 is CASSDTGKYEQYF. The DNA for the CDR3 is TGTGCCAGCAGTGATACAGGGAAATACGAGCAGTACTTC.

The chain joins TRBV6-1 to TRBJ1-2; 8 bases agree with TRBD1. The CDR3 loop spans 15 amino acids. V was clipped by 2 bases and J by 5 bases; unmatched bases: 7. Germline CDR1 is MNHNS and CDR2 is SASEGT. The CDR3 DNA is TGTGCCAGCAGTGAATTCGGACAGGGCAAATATGGCTACACCTTC. As protein: CASSEFGQGKYGYTF.

The V call is TRBV11-2, the J call TRBJ1-1; D uncertain. Germline CDR1 SGHAT, CDR2 FQNNGV. V lost 0 bases, J lost 6 bases, and 11 bases lay in between. The CDR3 contains 14 residues. CDR3 in amino acids: CASSLDAPRPEAFF. The CDR3 nucleotides are TGTGCCAGCAGCTTAGATGCGCCCCGCCCTGAAGCTTTCTTT.

The rearrangement uses TRBV6-6 and TRBJ2-3, with TRBD1 identical over 7 bases. The junction had 5 bases not matched to a gene; V was cut back by 5 bases and J by 3 bases. Germline CDR1 MNHNY, CDR2 SVGAGI (reference sequence). The CDR3 extends over 14 amino acids. The CDR3 bases are TGTGCCAGCAGTGTACAGGGGATAACAGATACGCAGTATTTT. Translated: CASSVQGITDTQYF.

V gene TRBV19 combines with J gene TRBJ1-2, with 9 bases identical to TRBD1. The V and J ends lost 3 bases and 7 bases, in that order; junction bases with no gene match: 12. Looked up from germline, CDR1 is LNHDA and CDR2 is SQIVND (reference sequence). This CDR3 has 16 amino acids. DNA of the CDR3: TGTGCCAGTAGTATGAGAACCGGGACAGGGTTTTCTGGCTACACCTTC. This encodes CASSMRTGTGFSGYTF.